This T cell receptor (beta chain) was identified in a study of shared clonotypes between healthy human individuals. Overall study findings and caveats: Blood alone was sampled, and tissue repertoires likely differ. Clonotype sharing among donors, it was expected, would be affected by sequencing depth.

Authors' analysis steps: From ImmunoSEQ came sequences covering only the junction and carrying no quality scores, so filtering differed. Here immunoSEQ multiplex PCR was the method, and the copy in TCRdb shows in-frame clones only, minus some. V and J calls plus clone size are reproduced from that table; the DNA served to infer D and trimming. This table holds 2.5 million or so clones, over 85% found once. This clone was seen only once. As yet, its antigen is unknown. This CDR3 has 17 amino acids. Germline V gene data show CDR1 as LNHDA and CDR2 as SQIVND (reference sequence). V gave up 4 bases and J gave up 5 bases; unmatched junction bases: 10.

Sample: naive CD4+ T cells sorted from blood. Subset given: CD45RA+ positively selected. The TCR sequence derives from a man younger than 35 in good health. This chain joins TRBV19 and TRBJ2-2; the match to TRBD2 covers 10 bases. CDR3 sequence reads: CASSKSLAGVRTGELFF. Here the CDR3 DNA reads TGTGCCAGTAGTAAAAGCCTAGCGGGAGTGAGGACCGGGGAGCTGTTTTTT.